The 10 T cell receptor beta chains reported below all come from one sample, sequenced in a study of PD-1 blockade in classical Hodgkin lymphoma. The data were produced by immunoSEQ multiplex PCR, yet TCRdb's version contains in-frame clones alone and is incomplete. The sample gives about 40,000 clones, roughly 73% of which show up once; 13% is in the top ten. With no exception, relapse followed autologous stem cell transplantation in all patients, and brentuximab vedotin exposure varied. Sequencing was performed on peripheral blood mononuclear cells (PBMCs), taken at baseline. All receptors come from a human donor with classical Hodgkin lymphoma.

The chain is built from TRBV5-1 and TRBJ1-2; 9 nucleotides align to TRBD1. The CDR3 spans 13 residues. After removal of 8 bases from V and 2 bases from J, the junction contained 4 bases not matched to a gene. Germline CDR1 SGHRS, CDR2 YFSETQ. This chain's CDR3 is CASGQGNNYGYTF. The CDR3, as DNA: TGCGCCAGTGGACAGGGGAACAACTATGGCTACACCTTC.

The chain is built from TRBV7-2 and TRBJ2-7, with 8 bases aligning to TRBD2. V shed 1 base and J 2 bases; nucleotides not matched to a gene: 7. Germline values: CDR1 SGHTA, CDR2 FQGNSA. This CDR3 has 16 amino acids. CDR3 residues: CASSLESSGFPYEQYF. CDR3 in DNA: TGTGCCAGCAGCTTAGAGTCTAGCGGGTTTCCCTACGAGCAGTACTTC.

V gene TRBV2 combines with J gene TRBJ2-5; tentative D call: TRBD2 (5 bases). Judging by the DNA end, TRBJ2-7 fits better; the J call may be wrong. Looked up from germline, CDR1 is SNHLY and CDR2 is FYNNEI. This CDR3 region has 15 residues. CDR3 DNA: TGTGCCAGCAGGAAGGAGGACGGCTTTCAGCACGAGCAGTACTTC. This codes for CASRKEDGFQHEQYF.

In this sample, this clone is medium-sized. The V and J genes are TRBV12-2 and TRBJ1-5; the table's D call TRBD1 went unverified against the DNA. TRBV12-2 is annotated as a pseudogene. The CDR3 spans 21 residues. The DNA of the CDR3 is TGTGCAAGTCGCTTAGCCCGAGTTGGACAGGGCTTTAGTCCTAGCAATCAGCCCCAGCATTTT. This gives the protein CASRLARVGQGFSPSNQPQHF.

The genes are TRBV5-4 and TRBJ2-5, with 7 bases that match TRBD1. This CDR3 has 14 amino acids. Germline values: CDR1 SGHNT, CDR2 YYREEE (reference sequence). V gave up 0 bases and J gave up 3 bases; unmatched junction bases: 2. The DNA of the CDR3 is TGTGCCAGCAGCTTGGGAGGGGGCGAAGAGACCCAGTACTTC. This sequence encodes CASSLGGGEETQYF.

The chain couples TRBV27 to TRBJ1-6; D unclear. The CDR3 has 15 residues. V lost 5 bases to trimming and J lost 0 bases, with 8 bases between them. CDR1 is MNHEY and CDR2 is SMNVEV in the germline V gene (reference sequence). Written as DNA, the CDR3 is TGTGCCAGCAGTCTATGGAGCTCCTATAATTCACCCCTCCACTTT. Its translation is CASSLWSSYNSPLHF.

This sequence joins TRBV27 and TRBJ2-2; the D gene is possibly TRBD1 (5 bases). This CDR3 region has 13 residues. CDR1 and CDR2 (germline): MNHEY, SMNVEV (reference sequence). V was cut by 7 bases and J by 5 bases, with 11 bases left in between. The CDR3, as DNA: TGTGCCAGCACTGGGGCAAGGACCGGGGAGCTGTTTTTT. Translated: CASTGARTGELFF.

The rearrangement links TRBV5-1 to TRBJ1-4; possibly TRBD1 for D (5 bases). Trimming stripped 0 bases from V and 4 bases from J, with 7 bases between. Germline values: CDR1 SGHRS, CDR2 YFSETQ. The CDR3 totals 14 residues. The CDR3 region is CASSLDQGNEKLFF. Written as DNA, the CDR3 is TGCGCCAGCAGCTTGGATCAGGGTAATGAAAAACTGTTTTTT.

There are a few counts of this clone. The V and J genes are TRBV5-1 and TRBJ1-2; D is ambiguous. The V end lost 2 bases, the J end lost 2 bases, and 10 bases lay between the germline ends. This CDR3 spans 14 amino acids. Germline V gene lookup returns CDR1 SGHRS and CDR2 YFSETQ. The CDR3: CASSFETPNYGYTF. The CDR3 region has the DNA TGCGCCAGCAGCTTTGAGACACCCAACTATGGCTACACCTTC.

This clone has a handful of counts. The CDR3 DNA reads TGTGCCAGCAGCTTACAGGGTCTAGAGGCTTTCTTT. This encodes CASSLQGLEAFF. The V call is TRBV7-9, the J call TRBJ1-1; a weak D match, TRBD1 (5 bases). The CDR3 runs to 12 residues. Trimming took off 2 bases at V and 11 bases at J, with 12 bases between the two ends. Germline V gene sequence: CDR1 SEHNR, CDR2 FQNEAQ (reference sequence).